This T cell receptor beta chain is drawn from a study of identical twins. This clonotype has ten or more counts. Germline CDR1 and CDR2: MNHNS and SASEGT. Trimming shortened V by 5 bases and J by 2 bases, and 9 bases separated the two germline ends. This CDR3 has 13 amino acids. TCRdb re-derived calls from the 5' RACE reads in MiXCR, one entry per CDR3 protein. The sample has about 100,000 distinct CDR3 sequences; about 6% are singletons. Sequenced input: memory T cells sorted from blood. This sequence originates from a woman between 50 and 59 years old in good health. The J gene is TRBJ2-5, the V gene TRBV6-1; D is unresolved. The CDR3 DNA reads as TGTGCCAGCAGTTGGGGTCCGCAAGAGACCCAGTACTTC. It codes for CASSWGPQETQYF.